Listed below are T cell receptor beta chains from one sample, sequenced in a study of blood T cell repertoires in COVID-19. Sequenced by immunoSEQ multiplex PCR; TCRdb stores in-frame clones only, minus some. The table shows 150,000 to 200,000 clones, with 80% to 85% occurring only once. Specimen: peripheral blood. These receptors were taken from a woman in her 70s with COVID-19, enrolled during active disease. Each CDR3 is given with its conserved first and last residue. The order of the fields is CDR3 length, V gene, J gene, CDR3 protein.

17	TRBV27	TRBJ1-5	CANPLRDRGQSNQPQHF
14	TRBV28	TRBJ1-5	CASSLTGLKQPQHF
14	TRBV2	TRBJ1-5	CASSGTALNQPQHF
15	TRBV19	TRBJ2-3	CASSWGPGGEGTQYF
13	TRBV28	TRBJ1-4	CATLRATNEKLFF
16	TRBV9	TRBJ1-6	CASSATGSSYNSPLHF
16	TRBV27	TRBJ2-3	CASSTLARGSSDTQYF
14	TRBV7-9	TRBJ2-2	CASSSSRGTGELFF
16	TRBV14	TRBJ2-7	CASSQSGGGPSGVQYF
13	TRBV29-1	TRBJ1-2	CSVVGTGGYGYTF
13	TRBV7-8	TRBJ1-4	CASSHSVNEKLFF
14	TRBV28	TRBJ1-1	CASSSSGGAKRAFF
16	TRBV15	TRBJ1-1	CATRADRGRGNTEAFF
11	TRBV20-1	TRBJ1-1	CSATGGTEAFF
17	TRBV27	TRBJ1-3	CASSETGFGSIGNTIYF
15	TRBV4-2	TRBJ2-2	CASSQGGRRTGELFF
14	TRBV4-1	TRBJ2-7	CASSQEGDRYEQYF
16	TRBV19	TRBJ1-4	CASSIRTGVVGEKLFF
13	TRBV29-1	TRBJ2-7	CSVEAGQGYPQYF
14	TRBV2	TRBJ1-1	CASTTGHKNTEAFF
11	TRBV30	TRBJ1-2	CAWSGLEGYTF
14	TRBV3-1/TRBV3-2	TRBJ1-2	CASSQRSPRDGYTF
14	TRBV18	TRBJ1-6	CASSQDRGNSPLHF
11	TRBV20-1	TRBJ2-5	CSATGMETQYF
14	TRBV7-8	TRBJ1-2	CASSRDRGNYGYTF
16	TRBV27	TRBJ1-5	CASSLSGSRRNQPQHF
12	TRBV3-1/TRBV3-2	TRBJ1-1	CASSQGAGEAFF
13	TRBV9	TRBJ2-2	CASSLLQTGELFF
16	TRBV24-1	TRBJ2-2	CATSDFSGRAAGELFF
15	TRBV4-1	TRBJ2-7	CASSQFGTNAYEQYF
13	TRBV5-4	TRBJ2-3	CASSQLAGNTQYF
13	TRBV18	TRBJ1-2	CASSPTGGRGYTF
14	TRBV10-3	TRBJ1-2	CAIRGHSNHYGYTF
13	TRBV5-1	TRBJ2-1	CASSSGGYNEQFF
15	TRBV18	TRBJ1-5	CASSPNQGGDQPQHF
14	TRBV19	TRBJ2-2	CASRSGALRLELFF
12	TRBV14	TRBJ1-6	CASSLEGGALHF
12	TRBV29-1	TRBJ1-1	CSVDPWNTEAFF
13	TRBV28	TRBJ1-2	CASTSQGIYGYTF
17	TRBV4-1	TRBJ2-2	CASSQGDGIPNTGELFF